Listed below are T cell receptor beta chains from one sample, sequenced in a study of graft-versus-host responses after intestinal transplantation. Libraries were prepared by immunoSEQ multiplex PCR; TCRdb keeps only in-frame clonotypes and omits some of them. The sample has approximately 85,000 clones; 91% are singletons. These receptors have no known antigen. Sequencing used unstimulated CD8+ T cells sorted from spleen or lymph node cells, obtained before transplant. These receptors came from a human donor who was the organ donor for an intestinal transplant. CDR3s include the opening cysteine and the closing phenylalanine or tryptophan. The D gene is left open where the match is weak. Expanded clones get a size class; other rows say once, few or many, or leave the size out.

clone size	V gene	D gene	J gene	CDR3 DNA	CDR3 protein
few	TRBV4-1	NA	TRBJ2-1	TGCGCCAGCAGCCAGTCTTCTGGTAGCGAGCAGTTCTTC	CASSQSSGSEQFF
NA	TRBV9	TRBD1	TRBJ2-3	TGTGCCAGCAGCGTAAACCCCAGGGGGCGAACAGATACGCAGTATTTT	CASSVNPRGRTDTQYF
NA	TRBV15	TRBD2	TRBJ2-1	TGTGCCACCAGCAGTGCTGGGACTAGGTCCTACAATGAGCAGTTCTTC	CATSSAGTRSYNEQFF
NA	TRBV27	NA	TRBJ1-2	TGTGCCAGCACCTCTACGCCAGGCTATGGCTACACCTTC	CASTSTPGYGYTF
NA	TRBV12-5	TRBD2	TRBJ2-5	TGTGCTAGTGGTTTACCAGCGGGAGGTGAGACCCAGTACTTC	CASGLPAGGETQYF
NA	TRBV13	TRBD1	TRBJ2-1	TGTGCCAGCAGACGCGCCGGGACAGGGGAAAATGAGCAGTTCTTC	CASRRAGTGENEQFF
NA	TRBV6-6	NA	TRBJ2-7	TGTGCCAGCCGGAGTCCATCGTCCCCCTACTACGAGCAGTACTTC	CASRSPSSPYYEQYF
NA	TRBV9	TRBD1	TRBJ2-7	TGTGCCAGCAGCCGCGGGACAGGGGACGACGAGCAGTACTTC	CASSRGTGDDEQYF
NA	TRBV27	TRBD2	TRBJ2-7	TGTGCCAGCAGTTTCGGCGGGGGGAACTACGAGCAGTACTTC	CASSFGGGNYEQYF
NA	TRBV10-3	TRBD2	TRBJ2-1	TGTGCCATCAAGGCAGCGGGAGGGCGTAATGAGCAGTTCTTC	CAIKAAGGRNEQFF
NA	TRBV11-2	TRBD1	TRBJ1-6	TGTGCCAGCAGCTCCACCGGGACAGGGAATTCACCCCTCCACTTT	CASSSTGTGNSPLHF
once	TRBV9	TRBD1	TRBJ2-7	TGTGCCAGCAGCGTACAGACAGGGGGGGCCTACGAGCAGTACTTC	CASSVQTGGAYEQYF
NA	TRBV6-5	NA	TRBJ2-7	TGTGCCAGCAGTTACTCGGACAGCTCCTACGAGCAGTACTTC	CASSYSDSSYEQYF
NA	TRBV13	TRBD1	TRBJ1-1	TGTGCCAGCAGCTCACAGGGGAGTGGAGCTTTCTTT	CASSSQGSGAFF
NA	TRBV5-6	NA	TRBJ1-6	TGTGCCAGCAGCTTGGTCACAGGTGGGTCACCCCTCCACTTT	CASSLVTGGSPLHF
NA	TRBV7-6	NA	TRBJ2-1	TGTGCCAGCAGCCCCGACACCGGCCCCTACAATGAGCAGTTCTTC	CASSPDTGPYNEQFF
NA	TRBV6-5	NA	TRBJ1-2	TGTGCCAGCAGTTACTTCGGGACGGGGAGTGACTATGGCTACACCTTC	CASSYFGTGSDYGYTF
NA	TRBV6-5	TRBD2	TRBJ2-1	TGTGCCAGCACCCCAGCGGGGGGGTGGCCTGAGCAGTTCTTC	CASTPAGGWPEQFF
NA	TRBV10-1	NA	TRBJ2-2	TGCGCCAGCAGACCGGGGGCAGGTACCGGGGAGCTGTTTTTT	CASRPGAGTGELFF
NA	TRBV18	NA	TRBJ1-1	TGTGCCAGCTCACGGGTGAGCACTGAAGCTTTCTTT	CASSRVSTEAFF
NA	TRBV19	NA	TRBJ1-1	TGTGCCAGTAGTCCTTACCTGGGGGGAAGCGCTGAAGCTTTCTTT	CASSPYLGGSAEAFF
few	TRBV7-9	NA	TRBJ2-7	TGTGCCAGCAGCTTAGTGCCGAATGGCCCCTCCTACGAGCAGTACTTC	CASSLVPNGPSYEQYF
NA	TRBV7-9	NA	TRBJ2-7	TGTGCCAGCAGCTGGACGACGGGACCTCATTCCCCCTACGAGCAGTACTTC	CASSWTTGPHSPYEQYF
NA	TRBV27	NA	TRBJ2-7	TGTGCCAGCGGCGTAGGGTCTGGCTACGAGCAGTACTTC	CASGVGSGYEQYF
NA	TRBV11-2	TRBD2	TRBJ2-1	TGTGCCAGCAGCTTAGGCGGACTAGCGGGGGGGCTAACCTACAATGAGCAGTTCTTC	CASSLGGLAGGLTYNEQFF
NA	TRBV7-8	NA	TRBJ1-4	TGTGCCAGCAGCTTAGGAGGGACGCCTAATGAAAAACTGTTTTTT	CASSLGGTPNEKLFF
NA	TRBV28	NA	TRBJ1-5	TGTGCCAGCAGTTTCTTGCTGTCTCAATGGGGCAATCAGCCCCAGCATTTT	CASSFLLSQWGNQPQHF